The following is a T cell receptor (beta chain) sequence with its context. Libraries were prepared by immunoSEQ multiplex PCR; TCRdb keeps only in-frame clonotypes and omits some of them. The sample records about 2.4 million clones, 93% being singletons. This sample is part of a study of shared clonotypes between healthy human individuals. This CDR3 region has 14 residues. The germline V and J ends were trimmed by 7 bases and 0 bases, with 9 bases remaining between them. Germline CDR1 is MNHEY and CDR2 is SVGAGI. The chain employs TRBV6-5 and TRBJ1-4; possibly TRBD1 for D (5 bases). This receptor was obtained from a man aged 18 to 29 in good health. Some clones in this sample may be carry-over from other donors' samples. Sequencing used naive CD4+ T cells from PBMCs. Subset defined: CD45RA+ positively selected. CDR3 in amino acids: CASKRGATNEKLFF. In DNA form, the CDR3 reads TGTGCCAGCAAAAGGGGTGCAACTAATGAAAAACTGTTTTTT.